This T cell receptor (beta chain) was recorded in a study of control samples from healthy donors and cancer patients. Germline values: CDR1 KGHSH, CDR2 LQKENI. The CDR3 contains 16 residues. V dropped 4 bases and J dropped 10; count of bases not matched to a gene: 19. Profiled with immunoSEQ multiplex PCR; TCRdb holds only in-frame clones, not every one. The sample yields fewer than 85,000 clones, 85% to 95% seen once. What was sequenced was blood. The sequence derives from a woman in her twenties or thirties in good health. The rearrangement uses TRBV18 and TRBJ2-7, with 7 bases aligning to TRBD1. The CDR3 nucleotides are TGTGCCAGCTCACTGGGACAGCACGTCGTTAGAGAAGAACAGTACGTC. Amino acid sequence: CASSLGQHVVREEQYV.